This T cell receptor (beta chain) was sequenced for a study of breast tumors, draining lymph nodes, adjacent tissues. Breast cancer patients provided tissue from their axillary draining lymph nodes. TCRdb processed the multiplex PCR reads anew with MiXCR; each CDR3 protein has one entry. Of 150,000 to 250,000 distinct CDR3 sequences listed, about 32% were seen once; the top ten hold about 4.3%. This clonotype was seen repeatedly, ten times or more. Its antigen is unidentified. Whole-study findings and limits: Tumor TCR diversity was below lymph nodes but above nontumor tissue. Tumor and nontumor repertoires were significantly more similar in luminal-like than in basal-like breast cancer. Data fit most tumor T cells coming from lymph node, expanding in tumor.

This CDR3 region has 14 residues. V was clipped by 5 bases and J by 0 bases; unmatched bases: 4. Germline lookup yields CDR1 PRHDT and CDR2 FYEKMQ (reference sequence). The V and J genes are TRBV13 and TRBJ2-7; 7 bases match TRBD1. The sequencing sample was made of axillary lymph node tissue. The source is a female donor with breast cancer. Some clones in this sample may be carry-over from other donors' samples. CDR3 in amino acids: CASSNRDSSYEQYF. The CDR3 nucleotides read TGTGCCAGCAGCAATAGGGACAGCTCCTACGAGCAGTACTTC. The entire variable domain, with the rest obtained from reference TRBV13 and TRBJ2-7, is as follows: AAGVIQSPRHLIKEKRETATLKCYPIPRHDTVYWYQQGPGQDPQFLISFYEKMQSDKGSIPDRFSAQQFSDYHSELNMSSLELGDSALYFCASSNRDSSYEQYFGPGTRLTVT.